The entry below gives a single T cell receptor beta chain sequence along with its context. This receptor's antigen is unknown. At one end the junction does not follow the germline gene, possibly because of a read error. This sample stems from a study of cytomegalovirus exposure and HLA in healthy donors (dated by TCRdb to 2016 to 2017). As for the study more broadly: An earlier analysis of roughly 500 of the donors reported under 300 Gb of sequence data and 95 million to 130 million unique TCR beta sequences obtained from about 179 million T cells. Genome-wide SNP genotypes for about 55% of the roughly 670 donors were used in a later genetic analysis, which treated that subset as a discovery cohort. Both class I and class II loci were covered by HLA typing, at four-digit resolution. Across around 400 genotyped donors of the cohort, an average of about 220,000 unique TCR beta nucleotide sequences per donor were sequenced, and roughly 20% of those sequences were non-productive. Alongside the repertoire data, information on donor age, sex, ethnicity and CMV serostatus was compiled. Several DR-DQ haplotypes were handled as single units for association and clustering because linkage in the cohort was strong. The aim of the study was to test whether cataloging public T cell receptors could identify signatures of past pathogen exposure. An earlier analysis of roughly 580 of the donors used high-throughput TCR beta sequencing to judge whether each TCR beta V gene segment behaved as functional or pseudogenic. Besides the first cohort of 500 to 700 subjects, a separate validation cohort made up of roughly 120 different subjects was used. Of the 398 genotyped donors, 75% to 85% were placed in the genetic ancestry cluster associated with self-reported Caucasian donors. Every discovery cohort repertoire had been produced on one sequencing platform. Typing coverage varied by locus: about 620-630 donors for A, B, C, DRB1 and DQB1; approximately 560 for DQA1; about 600 for DPA1; approximately 470 for DPB1. To predict cytomegalovirus infection status, the study brought together high-throughput TCR immunosequencing, statistical association of individual TCRs with disease status, and machine learning. The study profiled the T cell repertoires of approximately 700 subjects by immunosequencing and related them to cytomegalovirus serostatus. Approximately 310 gigabases of sequencing data and approximately 84 million unique TCR sequences were included in an early release covering around 650 HLA-typed donors. The later analysis used no new phenotypic data to find candidate immune exposures, relying instead on TCR beta sequences and their occurrence across donors. A later analysis re-examined previously published TCR beta repertoires from over 500 donors and added high-resolution HLA genotyping to investigate patterns of TCR occurrence. The paper as a whole reports these results and caveats: In a later analysis, TCR association rates were found to vary across HLA loci, with the most associated TCRs seen for DRB1 alleles and the fewest for HLA-C alleles. Roughly uniform sequencing depth across donors was assumed in presence/absence analyses, although this assumption may not hold. Because HLA typing was unavailable for some donors at each locus, only the typed subset was used in association tests. Because counts were too low, seventeen rarely observed V segments, including chromosome 9 orphons, were excluded from the earlier analysis of 500 to 700 of the donors. In a later analysis, several top co-occurrence clusters were reported to appear linked to parvovirus B19, influenza, CMV and Epstein-Barr virus. Assigning TCR associations to individual alleles was difficult when HLA alleles, especially DR and DQ, strongly co-occurred. A group of highly shared sequence variants was considered likely to be a technical artifact of the sequencing pipeline. A further reported finding was that TCR beta sequences accurately predicted the HLA-A and HLA-B alleles for most subjects in the first cohort. According to a later analysis, most CMV-associated TCR beta chains appeared to be HLA-restricted, and the HLA associations seemed to be driven largely by CMV exposure. The authors suggested that the approach could potentially be extended to other disease states and immunological phenotypes. The 87-base-pair reads could not distinguish some IMGT-functional V segments, including TRBV6-2 and TRBV6-3, so those segments were excluded. The cohort was sequenced for TCR beta chains only, and without alpha or paired-chain data the features that could be detected were limited. CMV serostatus was the only immune exposure information available for the cohort. Correlated functional status among segregating V segments might be attributable to linkage disequilibrium, but an unknown experimental factor could not be ruled out. According to a later genetic analysis, donors in an Asian-associated ancestry cluster had fewer N-insertions in productive TCRs than the approximately 630-donor mean. Broadly in line with IMGT annotations, most TCR beta V segments showed up in productive rearrangements about 87% or about 30% of the time in an earlier analysis of 587 of the donors. The classifier was reported to diagnose cytomegalovirus status with high specificity and sensitivity in both the original and validation cohorts. In vitro tests confirmed that a few of the cytomegalovirus-associated TCR beta chains recognize cytomegalovirus antigens. In a later analysis, HLA-associated TCR beta chains showed more clonal expansion and lower generation probabilities than non-associated chains that were equally common. The study gave a list of 150 to 200 TCR beta chains associated with cytomegalovirus. A later analysis associated approximately 17,000 TCR beta sequences with specific HLA alleles at a false discovery rate of 0.05. A later genetic analysis associated a missense DCLRE1C variant with V-gene and J-gene trimming of TCR beta chains, and an independent cohort replicated the association. Across donors, most TCR sequences were observed very rarely, whereas some public TCRs were present in many individuals.

The method behind the library was the immunoSEQ multiplex PCR assay. For the multiplex PCR, a mixture combining 60 forward primers for TCR Vbeta segments and 13 reverse primers for TCR Jbeta segments was used. A multiplex PCR assay on genomic DNA amplified the CDR3 region of rearranged TCR beta genes. On the Illumina HiSeq System, the amplified TCR beta libraries were sequenced as 87-base-pair reads. In the authors' own workflow: In a later analysis, 70 million to 95 million unique TCR beta chains were counted across the 690 or so repertoires, and approximately 11 million of these chains were shared by at least two donors. To remove PCR and sequencing errors, raw reads were error-corrected and collapsed into unique sequences using a nearest-neighbor algorithm that merged closely related sequences. Alignment of CDR3 sequences to IMGT reference sequences was used to assign V, D and J gene segments. For a sequence to be retained, a match of at least six nucleotides was required to both a V gene segment and a J gene segment. Rearrangements were classified as productive when the CDR3 lacked stop codons and remained in frame with V and J, and all other rearrangements were classified as non-productive. Following IMGT convention, CDR3 was defined as the stretch from the second conserved V-encoded cysteine to the conserved J-encoded phenylalanine. Sequences without an unambiguous match to a single V gene segment were excluded from the earlier analysis of about 630 of the donors. An earlier analysis of a few hundred of the donors called V segments functional above 56.7% productive rearrangements and segregating when the between-donor standard deviation exceeded 5%. A statistical classification framework was built for diagnosing cytomegalovirus status from the catalog of TCR beta chain sequences. In a later analysis, TCR nucleotide sequences were compared against IMGT/GENE-DB human TR gene sequences so that V and J genes could be assigned. The TCRdist pipeline was used in a later analysis to assign CDR3 sequences and most-parsimonious VDJ recombination scenarios. In a later analysis, every TCR beta chain was defined by the combination of its CDR3 amino acid sequence and its V-gene family, and reads without a unique V-gene family were dropped. A later analysis removed several hundred highly shared, low-generation-probability nucleotide sequences to deal with suspected cross-contamination and a sequencing artifact. A later analysis calculated a clonal expansion index for each public chain from normalized within-repertoire ranks of inferred template counts. A later analysis computed generation probabilities with a VDJ recombination model fitted to out-of-frame rearrangements, and checked the results against IGoR. In a later analysis, TCR-TCR, TCR-HLA and TCR-CMV co-occurrence was scored with hypergeometric tests, and a repertoire-size bias correction was applied to TCR pairs. To estimate false discovery rates, a later analysis permuted the HLA or CMV assignments 20 times. In a later analysis, co-occurring TCRs were grouped with DBSCAN, and TCRdist sequence similarity was added when clustering was performed within HLA-allele-positive subsets. Repertoires with fewer than 30,000 or more than 120,000 public chains, plus five repertoires with anomalous nucleotide sharing, were excluded from co-occurrence clustering. In its TCRdb copy, this immuneACCESS table keeps in-frame sequences only and misses some clones. Where compared with another copy, unresolved V genes explain less than half of these, and the others have no known cause. D and trimming were read from the DNA, whereas the V and J calls and clone size are those reported in that table. The sample data list fewer than 150,000 clones, and around 82% of these were observed just once. The ten largest clones add up to about 5% of the sample.

The cohort was made up of 650 to 700 healthy bone marrow donors. At the time of sampling, every cohort member was nominally healthy, though immune exposures that went unrecorded were likely present. The donor tested CMV seropositive, placing the donor among the approximately 310 seropositive members of the cohort. A peripheral blood sample was collected from each donor, and TCR beta sequencing was performed on peripheral blood mononuclear cells. Genomic DNA was extracted from the blood cell samples with the Qiagen DNeasy Blood Extraction Kit. Including the terminal cysteine and phenylalanine, the CDR3 comprises 13 residues. This entry keeps only the CDR3 DNA: 39 bases, framed from base 1. Based on the germline V gene (reference sequence), the CDR1 and CDR2 sequences are SSHAT and FNYEAQ.

The chain is encoded by TRBV7-7 joined to TRBJ1-3; TRBD1 is a weak D gene call, 5 bases matching. Sequenced material: PBMCs. The sequence derives from a young woman in good health and CMV-seropositive. The nucleotide sequence reads as follows: TGTGCTAGCAGTTCAGGGTCTGGAAACACCATATATTTT. This encodes CASSSGSGNTIYF.